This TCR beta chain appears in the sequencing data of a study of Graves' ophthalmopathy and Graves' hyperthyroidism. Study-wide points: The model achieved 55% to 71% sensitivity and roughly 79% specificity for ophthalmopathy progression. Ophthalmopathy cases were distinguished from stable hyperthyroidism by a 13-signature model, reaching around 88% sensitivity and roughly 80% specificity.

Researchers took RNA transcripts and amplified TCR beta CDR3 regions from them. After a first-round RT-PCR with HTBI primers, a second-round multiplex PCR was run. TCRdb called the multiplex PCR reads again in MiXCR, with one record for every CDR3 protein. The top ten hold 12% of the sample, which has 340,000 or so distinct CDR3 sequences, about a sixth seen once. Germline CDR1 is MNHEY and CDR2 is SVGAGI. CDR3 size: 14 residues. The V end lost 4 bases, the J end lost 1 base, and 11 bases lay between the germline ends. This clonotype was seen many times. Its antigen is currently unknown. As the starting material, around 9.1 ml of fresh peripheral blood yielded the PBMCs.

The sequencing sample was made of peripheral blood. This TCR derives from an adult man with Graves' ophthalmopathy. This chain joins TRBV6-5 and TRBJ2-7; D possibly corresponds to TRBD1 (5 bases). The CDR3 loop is CASSFSDKSYEQYF. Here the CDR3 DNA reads TGTGCCAGCAGTTTTTCGGACAAATCCTACGAGCAGTACTTC.